Listed here is a single TCR beta chain. Within the sample, other DNA sequences also encode this same CDR3. Germline-derived CDR1 and CDR2 are DFQATT and SNEGSKA (reference sequence). The germline V and J ends were trimmed by 6 bases and 3 bases, with 6 bases remaining between them. There are 10 residues in the CDR3. Libraries were prepared by immunoSEQ multiplex PCR; TCRdb keeps only in-frame clonotypes and omits some of them. The sample includes over 2 million clones, 85% to 95% of them seen just once. This record comes from a study of shared clonotypes between healthy human individuals. The source is a man aged 18 to 30 in good health. Some clones in this sample may be carry-over from other donors' samples. Sequenced sample: naive CD4+ T cells from PBMCs. Subset meaning: CD45RA+ positively selected. The rearrangement uses TRBV20-1 and TRBJ2-7; no clear D gene. CDR3 in amino acids: CSALRYEQYF. DNA of the CDR3: TGCAGTGCCCTACGCTACGAGCAGTACTTC.